These T cell receptor beta chains were read from a single sample in a study of blood T cell repertoires in COVID-19. The repertoire was sequenced with immunoSEQ multiplex PCR; TCRdb's copy has only in-frame clones and lacks some. The data contain more than 85,000 clones, approximately 81% of them singletons. Input material: peripheral blood. Receptors were obtained from an elderly man with acute or convalescent COVID-19. The CDR3 runs from the conserved cysteine through the conserved F or W. Fields, in order: V gene, J gene, D gene, CDR3 length, clone size, CDR3 DNA, CDR3 protein. The D gene is left open where the match is weak. Clone sizes are given selectively: once, few, many, or a class where the clone is expanded.

v_call: TRBV11-1
j_call: TRBJ2-1
d_call: TRBD2
cdr3_length: 16
clone_size: -
cdr3_nt: TGTGCCAGCAGCTTAACAATGACTAGCGGTTACAATGAGCAGTTCTTC
cdr3_aa: CASSLTMTSGYNEQFF

v_call: TRBV5-1
j_call: TRBJ1-1
d_call: TRBD1
cdr3_length: 13
clone_size: -
cdr3_nt: TGCGCCAGCAGCCGAGACAGGGGGCCTGAAGCTTTCTTT
cdr3_aa: CASSRDRGPEAFF

v_call: TRBV7-3
j_call: TRBJ2-1
d_call: -
cdr3_length: 15
clone_size: -
cdr3_nt: TGTGCCAGCAGCTTATCGGTGTTCTCCTACAATGAGCAGTTCTTC
cdr3_aa: CASSLSVFSYNEQFF

v_call: TRBV3-1/TRBV3-2
j_call: TRBJ2-7
d_call: TRBD1
cdr3_length: 15
clone_size: few
cdr3_nt: TGTGCCAGCAGCCAAGATCGGCAGGGGGCGGCCGAGCAGTACTTC
cdr3_aa: CASSQDRQGAAEQYF

v_call: TRBV19
j_call: TRBJ2-5
d_call: TRBD2
cdr3_length: 15
clone_size: -
cdr3_nt: TGTGCCAGTAGTATATCTAGCGGATATCAGGAGACCCAGTACTTC
cdr3_aa: CASSISSGYQETQYF

v_call: TRBV6-2/TRBV6-3
j_call: TRBJ1-5
d_call: -
cdr3_length: 15
clone_size: -
cdr3_nt: TGTGCCAGCAGTTACTCAAGTGCCGGTAATCAGCCCCAGCATTTT
cdr3_aa: CASSYSSAGNQPQHF

v_call: TRBV29-1
j_call: TRBJ1-2
d_call: TRBD1
cdr3_length: 13
clone_size: once
cdr3_nt: TGCAGCGTGGAAGGGACAGGGGACTATGGCTACACCTTC
cdr3_aa: CSVEGTGDYGYTF

v_call: TRBV5-4
j_call: TRBJ2-5
d_call: -
cdr3_length: 15
clone_size: -
cdr3_nt: TGTGCCAGCAGCATGGACACGGCCGGAGAAGAGACCCAGTACTTC
cdr3_aa: CASSMDTAGEETQYF

v_call: TRBV11-1
j_call: TRBJ2-7
d_call: -
cdr3_length: 14
clone_size: -
cdr3_nt: TGTGCCAGCAGCAAAGGACAGATAGACTACGAGCAGTACTTC
cdr3_aa: CASSKGQIDYEQYF

v_call: TRBV27
j_call: TRBJ1-2
d_call: -
cdr3_length: 17
clone_size: -
cdr3_nt: TGTGCCAGCAGTACGGACCCAGGGTTGGGAATATTCTATGGCTACACCTTC
cdr3_aa: CASSTDPGLGIFYGYTF

v_call: TRBV5-5
j_call: TRBJ2-7
d_call: -
cdr3_length: 15
clone_size: -
cdr3_nt: TGTGCCAGCAGTAGGGAGGGCAGGGGCCCCTACGAGCAGTACTTC
cdr3_aa: CASSREGRGPYEQYF

v_call: TRBV14
j_call: TRBJ2-4
d_call: -
cdr3_length: 16
clone_size: -
cdr3_nt: TGTGCCAGCAGCCAACTACAGGTATCTGGTAAAAACATTCAGTACTTC
cdr3_aa: CASSQLQVSGKNIQYF

v_call: TRBV2
j_call: TRBJ2-7
d_call: TRBD2
cdr3_length: 14
clone_size: -
cdr3_nt: TGTGCCAGCAGGTATGGGACTACCAACTACGAGCAGTACTTC
cdr3_aa: CASRYGTTNYEQYF

v_call: TRBV28
j_call: TRBJ1-3
d_call: -
cdr3_length: 13
clone_size: -
cdr3_nt: TGTGCCAGTCTCGCTTCGGTCGGAAACACCATATATTTT
cdr3_aa: CASLASVGNTIYF

v_call: TRBV9
j_call: TRBJ2-3
d_call: TRBD2
cdr3_length: 14
clone_size: -
cdr3_nt: TGTGCCAGCAGCGTAGACGGGAGGTCAGATACGCAGTATTTT
cdr3_aa: CASSVDGRSDTQYF

v_call: TRBV7-8
j_call: TRBJ2-1
d_call: -
cdr3_length: 17
clone_size: -
cdr3_nt: TGTGCCAGCAACCCTATGTTCAGCGGAGGAACCTACAATGAGCAGTTCTTC
cdr3_aa: CASNPMFSGGTYNEQFF

v_call: TRBV6-2/TRBV6-3
j_call: TRBJ2-2
d_call: TRBD1
cdr3_length: 15
clone_size: -
cdr3_nt: TGTGCCAGCACCCCAGGACAGGGGAGGGTCGGGGAGCTGTTTTTT
cdr3_aa: CASTPGQGRVGELFF

v_call: TRBV27
j_call: TRBJ1-3
d_call: -
cdr3_length: 15
clone_size: few
cdr3_nt: TGTGCCAGCAGTTTATCGACGGGGTTGGGGAACACCATATATTTT
cdr3_aa: CASSLSTGLGNTIYF

v_call: TRBV3-1/TRBV3-2
j_call: TRBJ2-2
d_call: TRBD2
cdr3_length: 13
clone_size: -
cdr3_nt: TGTGCCAGCAGCCCCCGGGGGGCCGGGGAGCTGTTTTTT
cdr3_aa: CASSPRGAGELFF

v_call: TRBV6-5
j_call: TRBJ1-3
d_call: -
cdr3_length: 14
clone_size: -
cdr3_nt: TGTGCCAGCAGTTACAGGGGTACTGGAAACACCATATATTTT
cdr3_aa: CASSYRGTGNTIYF

v_call: TRBV4-1
j_call: TRBJ2-2
d_call: -
cdr3_length: 15
clone_size: -
cdr3_nt: TGCGCCAGCAGCCCCTTTGGGCCAAACACCGGGGAGCTGTTTTTT
cdr3_aa: CASSPFGPNTGELFF

v_call: TRBV7-9
j_call: TRBJ2-7
d_call: -
cdr3_length: 13
clone_size: once
cdr3_nt: TGTGCCAGCAGCATCGGACAGAGTCTACAGCAGTACTTC
cdr3_aa: CASSIGQSLQQYF

v_call: TRBV3-1/TRBV3-2
j_call: TRBJ2-2
d_call: TRBD2
cdr3_length: 16
clone_size: -
cdr3_nt: TGTGCCAGCAGCCAAACGGGGACTAGCGGGAGCGGGGAGCTGTTTTTT
cdr3_aa: CASSQTGTSGSGELFF

v_call: TRBV28
j_call: TRBJ2-2
d_call: -
cdr3_length: 17
clone_size: once
cdr3_nt: TGTGCCAGCAGTTTTGGTTCCCCCGGGGGATGGACCGGGGAGCTGTTTTTT
cdr3_aa: CASSFGSPGGWTGELFF

v_call: TRBV28
j_call: TRBJ1-6
d_call: -
cdr3_length: 20
clone_size: -
cdr3_nt: TGTGCCAGCAGGCGCCGAATGCGGGGGGTGGGCCCCGAGCCACCCTCACCCCTCCACTTT
cdr3_aa: CASRRRMRGVGPEPPSPLHF

v_call: TRBV5-6
j_call: TRBJ1-6
d_call: -
cdr3_length: 14
clone_size: -
cdr3_nt: TGTGCCAGCAGCCTAAGGGCCGGGGATTCACCCCTCCACTTT
cdr3_aa: CASSLRAGDSPLHF

v_call: TRBV29-1
j_call: TRBJ1-1
d_call: -
cdr3_length: 13
clone_size: -
cdr3_nt: TGCAGCGTTGCCTGGCAGGGTAGCACTGAAGCTTTCTTT
cdr3_aa: CSVAWQGSTEAFF

v_call: TRBV29-1
j_call: TRBJ1-4
d_call: TRBD1
cdr3_length: 13
clone_size: -
cdr3_nt: TGCAGCGTGCGGACAGGGGGCGGTGAAAAACTGTTTTTT
cdr3_aa: CSVRTGGGEKLFF

v_call: TRBV30
j_call: TRBJ2-7
d_call: TRBD1
cdr3_length: 12
clone_size: -
cdr3_nt: TGTGCCTGGGGACAGGGACCCTACGAGCAGTACTTC
cdr3_aa: CAWGQGPYEQYF

v_call: TRBV11-2
j_call: TRBJ2-5
d_call: -
cdr3_length: 15
clone_size: -
cdr3_nt: TGTGCCAGCAGCCAGCCGGGACTCGGGGGAGAGACCCAGTACTTC
cdr3_aa: CASSQPGLGGETQYF

v_call: TRBV11-3
j_call: TRBJ2-3
d_call: -
cdr3_length: 16
clone_size: -
cdr3_nt: TGTGCCAGCAGCTTATCGGGAGCGCCCGGCACAGATACGCAGTATTTT
cdr3_aa: CASSLSGAPGTDTQYF

v_call: TRBV7-9
j_call: TRBJ2-3
d_call: TRBD2
cdr3_length: 17
clone_size: once
cdr3_nt: TGTGCCAGCAGCTTAGGCGCTAGCGGGAGGGCCCAAGATACGCAGTATTTT
cdr3_aa: CASSLGASGRAQDTQYF

v_call: TRBV3-1/TRBV3-2
j_call: TRBJ1-1
d_call: -
cdr3_length: 16
clone_size: -
cdr3_nt: TGTGCCAGCAGCCAAGATAGGGCCAGGGGGAACACTGAAGCTTTCTTT
cdr3_aa: CASSQDRARGNTEAFF

v_call: TRBV5-4
j_call: TRBJ2-3
d_call: -
cdr3_length: 14
clone_size: few
cdr3_nt: TGTGCCAGCAGTGGGAGCGCCACCACAGATACGCAGTATTTT
cdr3_aa: CASSGSATTDTQYF

v_call: TRBV5-6
j_call: TRBJ2-7
d_call: -
cdr3_length: 15
clone_size: -
cdr3_nt: TGTGCCAGCAGCCCCGATTCCCGCCGGGACTACGAGCAGTACTTC
cdr3_aa: CASSPDSRRDYEQYF

v_call: TRBV5-1
j_call: TRBJ1-4
d_call: -
cdr3_length: 15
clone_size: -
cdr3_nt: TGCGCCAGCAGCCCTAGGCGGGGGACTAATGAAAAACTGTTTTTT
cdr3_aa: CASSPRRGTNEKLFF

v_call: TRBV11-1
j_call: TRBJ1-1
d_call: TRBD1
cdr3_length: 16
clone_size: once
cdr3_nt: TGTGCCAGCAGCGCCACAGGGGGCTTTAGGAACACTGAAGCTTTCTTT
cdr3_aa: CASSATGGFRNTEAFF

v_call: TRBV5-6
j_call: TRBJ1-3
d_call: -
cdr3_length: 15
clone_size: -
cdr3_nt: TGTGCCAGCAGCCAAGTCGACAGGTCTGGAAACACCATATATTTT
cdr3_aa: CASSQVDRSGNTIYF